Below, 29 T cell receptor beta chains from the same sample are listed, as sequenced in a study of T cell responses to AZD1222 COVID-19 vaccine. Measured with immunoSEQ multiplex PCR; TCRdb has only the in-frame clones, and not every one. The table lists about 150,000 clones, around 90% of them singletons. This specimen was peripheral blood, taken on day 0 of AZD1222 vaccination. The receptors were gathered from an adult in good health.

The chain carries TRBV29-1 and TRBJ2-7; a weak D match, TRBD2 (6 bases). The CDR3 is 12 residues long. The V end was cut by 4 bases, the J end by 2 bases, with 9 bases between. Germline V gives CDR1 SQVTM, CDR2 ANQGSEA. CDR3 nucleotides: TGCAGCGTTGGGAGGGATCCCTACGAGCAGTACTTC. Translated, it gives CSVGRDPYEQYF.

The CDR3 DNA reads TGTGCCAGCAGTTTCGGGCTCATGAACACTGAAGCTTTCTTT. Translation gives CASSFGLMNTEAFF. J is TRBJ1-1 and V is TRBV28; D remains ambiguous. In germline, CDR1 is MDHEN, CDR2 SYDVKM. Trimming left V 3 bases short and J 0 bases short, with 8 bases between. The CDR3 sequence is 14 residues long.

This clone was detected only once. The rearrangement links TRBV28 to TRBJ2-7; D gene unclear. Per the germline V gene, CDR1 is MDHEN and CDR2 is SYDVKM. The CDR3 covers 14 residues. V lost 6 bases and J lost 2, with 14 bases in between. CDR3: CASSPPFGPYEQYF. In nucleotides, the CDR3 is TGTGCCAGCAGCCCTCCGTTTGGGCCCTACGAGCAGTACTTC.

CDR3 bases: TGTGCCAGCAGCTTGGCTGGGACGGGGAATTCACCCCTCCACTTT. Translated: CASSLAGTGNSPLHF. V and J are TRBV5-6 and TRBJ1-6, with D perhaps matching TRBD1 (5 bases). Between the trimmed V and J ends, which lost 0 bases and 7 bases, there was a span of 11 bases. The CDR3 is made up of 15 amino acids. Germline CDR1 and CDR2: SGHDT and YYEEEE.

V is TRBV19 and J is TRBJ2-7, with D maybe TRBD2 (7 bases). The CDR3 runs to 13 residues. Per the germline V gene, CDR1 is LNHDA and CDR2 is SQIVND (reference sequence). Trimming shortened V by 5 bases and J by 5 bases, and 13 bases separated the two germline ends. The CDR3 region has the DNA TGTGCCAGTAGTTCAAGGGGGGGGAACGAGCAGTACTTC. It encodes CASSSRGGNEQYF. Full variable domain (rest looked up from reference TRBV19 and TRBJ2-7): DGGITQSPKYLFRKEGQNVTLSCEQNLNHDAMYWYRQDPGQGLRLIYYSQIVNDFQKGDIAEGYSVSREKKESFPLTVTSAQKNPTAFYLCASSSRGGNEQYFGPGTRLTVT.

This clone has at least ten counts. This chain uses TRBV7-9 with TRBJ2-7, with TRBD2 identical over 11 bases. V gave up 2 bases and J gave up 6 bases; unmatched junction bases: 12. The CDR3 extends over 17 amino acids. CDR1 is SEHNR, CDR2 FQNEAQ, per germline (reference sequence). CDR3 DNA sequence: TGTGCCAGCAGCTTATCGCCTTTAGCGGGAGGGATTGTCGAGCAGTACTTC. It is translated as CASSLSPLAGGIVEQYF. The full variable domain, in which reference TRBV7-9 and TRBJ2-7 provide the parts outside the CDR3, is DTGVSQNPRHKITKRGQNVTFRCDPISEHNRLYWYRQTLGQGPEFLTYFQNEAQLEKSRLLSDRFSAERPKGSFSTLEIQRTEQGDSAMYLCASSLSPLAGGIVEQYFGPGTRLTVT.

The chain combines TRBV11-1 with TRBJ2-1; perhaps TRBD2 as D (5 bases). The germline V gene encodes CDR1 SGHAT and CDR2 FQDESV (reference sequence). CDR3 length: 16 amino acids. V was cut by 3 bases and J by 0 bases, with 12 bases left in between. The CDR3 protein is CASSFQAASSYNEQFF. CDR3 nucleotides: TGTGCCAGCAGCTTCCAAGCGGCCAGCTCCTACAATGAGCAGTTCTTC.

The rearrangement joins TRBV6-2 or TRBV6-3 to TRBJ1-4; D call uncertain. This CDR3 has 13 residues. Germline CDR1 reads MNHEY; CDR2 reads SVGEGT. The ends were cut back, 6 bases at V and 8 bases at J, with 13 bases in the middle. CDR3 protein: CASSSDEREKLFF. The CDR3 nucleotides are TGTGCCAGCAGCTCCGATGAGCGGGAAAAACTGTTTTTT.

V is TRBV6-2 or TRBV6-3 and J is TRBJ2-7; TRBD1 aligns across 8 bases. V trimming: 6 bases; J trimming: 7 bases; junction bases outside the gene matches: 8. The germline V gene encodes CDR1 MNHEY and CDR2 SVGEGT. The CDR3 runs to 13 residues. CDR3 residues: CASSRGQGGEQYF. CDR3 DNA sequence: TGTGCCAGCAGCCGCGGACAGGGTGGGGAGCAGTACTTC.

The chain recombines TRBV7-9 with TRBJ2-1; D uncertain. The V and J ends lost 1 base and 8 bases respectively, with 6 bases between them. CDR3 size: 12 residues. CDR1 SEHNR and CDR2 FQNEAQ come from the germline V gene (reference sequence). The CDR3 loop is CASSLVGDEQFF. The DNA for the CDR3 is TGTGCCAGCAGCTTAGTCGGAGATGAGCAGTTCTTC. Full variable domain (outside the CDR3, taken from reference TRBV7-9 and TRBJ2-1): DTGVSQNPRHKITKRGQNVTFRCDPISEHNRLYWYRQTLGQGPEFLTYFQNEAQLEKSRLLSDRFSAERPKGSFSTLEIQRTEQGDSAMYLCASSLVGDEQFFGPGTRLTVL.

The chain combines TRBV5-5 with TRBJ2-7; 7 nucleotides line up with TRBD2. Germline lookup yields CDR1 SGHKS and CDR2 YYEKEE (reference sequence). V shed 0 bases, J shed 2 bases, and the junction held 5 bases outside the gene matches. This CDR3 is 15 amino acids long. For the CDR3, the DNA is TGTGCCAGCAGCTTGGCTCCTAGCGGAACCTACGAGCAGTACTTC. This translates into CASSLAPSGTYEQYF.

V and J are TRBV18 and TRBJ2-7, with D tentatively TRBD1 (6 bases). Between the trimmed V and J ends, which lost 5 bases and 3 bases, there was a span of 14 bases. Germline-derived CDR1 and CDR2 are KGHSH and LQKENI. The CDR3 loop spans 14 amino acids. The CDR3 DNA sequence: TGTGCCAGCTCATCCGGGACACTCGACTACGAGCAGTACTTC. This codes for CASSSGTLDYEQYF.

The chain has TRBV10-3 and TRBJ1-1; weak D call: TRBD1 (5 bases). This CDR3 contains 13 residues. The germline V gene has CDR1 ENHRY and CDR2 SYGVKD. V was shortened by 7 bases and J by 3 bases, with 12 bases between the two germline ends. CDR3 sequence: CAINRGSDTEAFF. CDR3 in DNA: TGTGCCATCAACCGGGGGTCGGACACTGAAGCTTTCTTT.

CDR3 sequence: CASSPGNTGELFF. In DNA form, the CDR3 reads TGTGCCAGCAGTCCGGGAAACACCGGGGAGCTGTTTTTT. The rearrangement uses TRBV28 and TRBJ2-2; D possibly corresponds to TRBD2 (5 bases). Germline V gene data show CDR1 as MDHEN and CDR2 as SYDVKM. Trimming took off 5 bases at V and 2 bases at J, with 6 bases between the two ends. CDR3 length: 13 residues.

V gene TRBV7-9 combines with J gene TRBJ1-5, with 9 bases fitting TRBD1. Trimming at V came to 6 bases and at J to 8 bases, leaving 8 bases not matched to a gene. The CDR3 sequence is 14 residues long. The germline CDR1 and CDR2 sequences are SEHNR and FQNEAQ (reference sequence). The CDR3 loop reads CASSPGQGREPQHF. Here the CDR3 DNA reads TGTGCCAGCAGTCCCGGACAGGGGAGGGAGCCCCAGCATTTT.

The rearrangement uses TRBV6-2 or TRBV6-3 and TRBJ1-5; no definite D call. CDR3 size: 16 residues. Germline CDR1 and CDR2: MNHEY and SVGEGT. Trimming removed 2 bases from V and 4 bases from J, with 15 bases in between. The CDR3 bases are TGTGCCAGCAGTTACCACGTACAGTTGTTGAATCAGCCCCAGCATTTT. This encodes CASSYHVQLLNQPQHF.

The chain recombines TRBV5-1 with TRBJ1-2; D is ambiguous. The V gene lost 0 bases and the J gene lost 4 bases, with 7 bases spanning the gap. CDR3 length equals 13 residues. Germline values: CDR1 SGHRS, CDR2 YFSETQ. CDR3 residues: CASSLAQFYGYTF. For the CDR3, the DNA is TGCGCCAGCAGCTTGGCCCAATTCTATGGCTACACCTTC.

The CDR3 region has the DNA TGTGCCAGCAGCTCGGGACTAGTCGTTACCTCTGGGGCCAACGTCCTGACTTTC. It codes for CASSSGLVVTSGANVLTF. The rearrangement joins TRBV7-9 to TRBJ2-6; 8 bases are shared with TRBD2. Germline CDR1 is SEHNR and CDR2 is FQNEAQ (reference sequence). The trim removed 4 bases at V and 0 bases at J, leaving 8 bases unmatched. The CDR3 runs 18 residues.

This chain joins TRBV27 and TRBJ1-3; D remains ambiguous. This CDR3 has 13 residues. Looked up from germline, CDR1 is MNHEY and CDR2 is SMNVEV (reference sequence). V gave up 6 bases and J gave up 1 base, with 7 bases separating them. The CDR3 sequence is CASRPASGNTIYF. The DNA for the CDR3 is TGTGCCAGCAGGCCAGCGTCTGGAAACACCATATATTTT.

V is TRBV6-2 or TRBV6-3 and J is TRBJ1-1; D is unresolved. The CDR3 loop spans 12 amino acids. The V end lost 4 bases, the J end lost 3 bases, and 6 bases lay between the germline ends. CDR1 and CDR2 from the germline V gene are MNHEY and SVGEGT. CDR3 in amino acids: CASSSPHTEAFF. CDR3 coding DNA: TGTGCCAGCAGTTCTCCTCACACTGAAGCTTTCTTT.

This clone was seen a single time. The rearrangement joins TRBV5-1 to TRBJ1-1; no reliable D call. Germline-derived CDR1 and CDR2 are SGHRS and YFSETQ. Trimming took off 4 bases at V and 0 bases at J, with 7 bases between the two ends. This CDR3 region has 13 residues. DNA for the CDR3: TGCGCCAGCAGCACCCTCATGAACACTGAAGCTTTCTTT. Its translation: CASSTLMNTEAFF.

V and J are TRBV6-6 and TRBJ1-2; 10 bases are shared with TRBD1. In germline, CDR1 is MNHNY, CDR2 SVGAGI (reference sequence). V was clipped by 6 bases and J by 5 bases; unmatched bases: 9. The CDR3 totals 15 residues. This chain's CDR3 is CASSDRQGAQYGYTF. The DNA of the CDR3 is TGTGCCAGCAGCGATAGACAGGGGGCGCAATATGGCTACACCTTC.

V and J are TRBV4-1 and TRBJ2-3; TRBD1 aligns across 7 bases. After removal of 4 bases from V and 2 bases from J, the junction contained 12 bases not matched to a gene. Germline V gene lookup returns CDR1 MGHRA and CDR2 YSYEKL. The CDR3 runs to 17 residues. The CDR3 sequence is CASSPLPGQPSTDTQYF. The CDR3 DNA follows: TGCGCCAGCAGCCCCCTCCCGGGACAGCCCTCCACAGATACGCAGTATTTT.

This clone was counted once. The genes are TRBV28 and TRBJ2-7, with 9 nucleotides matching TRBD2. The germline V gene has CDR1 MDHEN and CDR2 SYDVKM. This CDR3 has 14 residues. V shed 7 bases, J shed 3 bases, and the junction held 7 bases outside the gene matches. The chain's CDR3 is CASIKAGGYYEQYF. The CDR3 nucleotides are TGTGCCAGCATCAAAGCGGGAGGCTACTACGAGCAGTACTTC.

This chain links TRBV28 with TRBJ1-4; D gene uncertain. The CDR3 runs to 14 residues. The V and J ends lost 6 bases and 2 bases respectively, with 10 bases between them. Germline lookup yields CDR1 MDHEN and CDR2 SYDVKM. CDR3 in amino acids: CASRRATTNEKLFF. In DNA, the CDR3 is TGTGCCAGCAGGCGGGCAACCACTAATGAAAAACTGTTTTTT. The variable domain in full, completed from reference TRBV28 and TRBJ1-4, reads DVKVTQSSRYLVKRTGEKVFLECVQDMDHENMFWYRQDPGLGLRLIYFSYDVKMKEKGDIPEGYSVSREKKERFSLILESASTNQTSMYLCASRRATTNEKLFFGSGTQLSVL.

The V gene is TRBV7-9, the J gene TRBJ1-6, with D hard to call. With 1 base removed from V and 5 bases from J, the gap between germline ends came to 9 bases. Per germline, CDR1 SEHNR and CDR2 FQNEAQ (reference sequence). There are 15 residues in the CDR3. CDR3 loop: CASSLGSVNNSPLHF. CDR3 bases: TGTGCCAGCAGCTTAGGATCAGTAAATAATTCACCCCTCCACTTT. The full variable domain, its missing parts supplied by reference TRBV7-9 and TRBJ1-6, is DTGVSQNPRHKITKRGQNVTFRCDPISEHNRLYWYRQTLGQGPEFLTYFQNEAQLEKSRLLSDRFSAERPKGSFSTLEIQRTEQGDSAMYLCASSLGSVNNSPLHFGNGTRLTVT.

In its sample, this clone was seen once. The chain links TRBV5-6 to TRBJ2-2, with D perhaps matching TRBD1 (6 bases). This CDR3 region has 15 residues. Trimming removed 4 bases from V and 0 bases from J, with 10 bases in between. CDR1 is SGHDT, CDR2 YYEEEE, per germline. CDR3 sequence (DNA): TGTGCCAGCAGCAGACAGGTCGCGAACACCGGGGAGCTGTTTTTT. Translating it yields CASSRQVANTGELFF. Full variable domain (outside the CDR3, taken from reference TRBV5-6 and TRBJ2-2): DAGVTQSPTHLIKTRGQQVTLRCSPKSGHDTVSWYQQALGQGPQFIFQYYEEEERQRGNFPDRFSGHQFPNYSSELNVNALLLGDSALYLCASSRQVANTGELFFGEGSRLTVL.

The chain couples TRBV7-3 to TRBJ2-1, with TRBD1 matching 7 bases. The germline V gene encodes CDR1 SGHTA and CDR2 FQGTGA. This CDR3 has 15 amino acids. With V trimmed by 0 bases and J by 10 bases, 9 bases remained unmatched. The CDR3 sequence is CASSLTLVDRAEQFF. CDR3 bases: TGTGCCAGCAGCTTAACGCTCGTCGACAGGGCGGAGCAGTTCTTC. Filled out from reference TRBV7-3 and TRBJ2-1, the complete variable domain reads GAGVSQTPSNKVTEKGKYVELRCDPISGHTALYWYRQSLGQGPEFLIYFQGTGAADDSGLPNDRFFAVRPEGSVSTLKIQRTERGDSAVYLCASSLTLVDRAEQFFGPGTRLTVL.

Here the CDR3 reads CASSPGPLTTDTQYF. DNA for the CDR3: TGTGCCAGTAGTCCGGGGCCCTTAACCACAGATACGCAGTATTTT. The chain joins TRBV19 to TRBJ2-3; D assignment may be TRBD1 or TRBD2 (5 bases each). Germline V gene data show CDR1 as LNHDA and CDR2 as SQIVND (reference sequence). V dropped 5 bases and J dropped 2 bases, with 14 bases sitting between them. The CDR3 is 15 residues long.